This T cell receptor (beta chain) was captured by sequencing in a study of PD-1 blockade in mismatch repair-deficient tumors. Study-level background: Enrolled about 2012-2016, patients had progressing, pretreated mismatch repair-deficient cancers of about a dozen types. Notes on the study in general: After pembrolizumab, tumor-resident clones rose rapidly, then generally contracted before radiologic responses.

PCR or immunohistochemistry showed mismatch repair deficiency in every enrolled patient. TCR sequencing covered a few patients who responded to pembrolizumab. This clone was counted a few times. Its matching antigen is unknown. Here immunoSEQ multiplex PCR was the method, and the copy in TCRdb shows in-frame clones only, minus some. Here the sample spans more than 90,000 clones, about 80% being singletons. CDR3 size: 15 residues. From germline, CDR1 is SGHAT and CDR2 FQNNGV. The ends lost 5 bases at V and 2 bases at J; junction bases unmatched: 6. The specimen was peripheral blood, collected approximately 14 months after starting pembrolizumab. This clonotype was obtained from an adult with mismatch repair-deficient cancer. The J gene is TRBJ1-3, the V gene TRBV11-2, with 7 bases matching TRBD1. The CDR3 nucleotides read TGTGCCAGCAGCGGCTGGGACAGCCCTGGAAACACCATATATTTT. It yields the protein CASSGWDSPGNTIYF.